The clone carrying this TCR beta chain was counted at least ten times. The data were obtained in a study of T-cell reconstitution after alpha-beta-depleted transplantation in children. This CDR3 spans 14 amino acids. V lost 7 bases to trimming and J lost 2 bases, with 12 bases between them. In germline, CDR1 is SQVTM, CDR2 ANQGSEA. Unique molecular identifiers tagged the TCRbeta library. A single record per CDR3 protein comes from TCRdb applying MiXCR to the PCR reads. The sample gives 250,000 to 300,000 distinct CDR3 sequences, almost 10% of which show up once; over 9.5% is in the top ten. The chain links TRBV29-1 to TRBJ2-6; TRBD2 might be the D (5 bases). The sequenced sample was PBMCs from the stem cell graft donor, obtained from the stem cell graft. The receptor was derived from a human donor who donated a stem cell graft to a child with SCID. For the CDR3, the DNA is TGCAGCGCCCGAGAGGAGGCTGGGGCCAACGTCCTGACTTTC. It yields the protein CSAREEAGANVLTF.